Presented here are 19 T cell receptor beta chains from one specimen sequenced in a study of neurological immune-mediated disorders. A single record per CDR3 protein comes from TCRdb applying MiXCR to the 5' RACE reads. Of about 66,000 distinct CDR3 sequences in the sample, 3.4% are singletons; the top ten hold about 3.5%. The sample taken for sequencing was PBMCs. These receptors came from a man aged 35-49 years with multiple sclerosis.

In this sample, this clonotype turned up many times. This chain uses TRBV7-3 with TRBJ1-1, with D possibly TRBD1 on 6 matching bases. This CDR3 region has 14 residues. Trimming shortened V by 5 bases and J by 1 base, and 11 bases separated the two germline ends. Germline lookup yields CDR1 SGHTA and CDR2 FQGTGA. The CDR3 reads CASSAGHPNTEAFF. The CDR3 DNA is TGTGCCAGCAGCGCGGGACACCCGAACACTGAAGCTTTCTTT.

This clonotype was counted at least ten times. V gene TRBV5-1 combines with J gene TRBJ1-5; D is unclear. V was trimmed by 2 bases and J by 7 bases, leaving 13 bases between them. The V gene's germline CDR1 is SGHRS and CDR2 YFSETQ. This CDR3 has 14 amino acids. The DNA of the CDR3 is TGCGCCAGCAGCTTAAACCCGCAAGAACAGCCCCAGCATTTT. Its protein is CASSLNPQEQPQHF.

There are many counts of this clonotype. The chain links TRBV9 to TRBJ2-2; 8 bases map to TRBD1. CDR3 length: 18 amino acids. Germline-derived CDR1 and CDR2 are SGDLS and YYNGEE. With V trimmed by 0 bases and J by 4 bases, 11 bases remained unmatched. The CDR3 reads CASSVGPGQGRFTGELFF. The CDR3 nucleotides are TGTGCCAGCAGCGTAGGTCCAGGACAGGGTCGGTTCACCGGGGAGCTGTTTTTT. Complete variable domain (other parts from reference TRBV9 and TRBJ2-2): DSGVTQTPKHLITATGQRVTLRCSPRSGDLSVYWYQQSLDQGLQFLIQYYNGEERAKGNILERFSAQQFPDLHSELNLSSLELGDSALYFCASSVGPGQGRFTGELFFGEGSRLTVL.

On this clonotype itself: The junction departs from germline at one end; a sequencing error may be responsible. The CDR3 nucleotides read TGCAGTGCTGCGACCGCGGGGGAGACGCAGAATTTT. This codes for CSAATAGETQNF. This chain uses TRBV20-1 with TRBJ1-5; D is perhaps TRBD1 (5 bases). Germline lookup yields CDR1 DFQATT and CDR2 SNEGSKA (reference sequence). The CDR3 totals 12 residues.

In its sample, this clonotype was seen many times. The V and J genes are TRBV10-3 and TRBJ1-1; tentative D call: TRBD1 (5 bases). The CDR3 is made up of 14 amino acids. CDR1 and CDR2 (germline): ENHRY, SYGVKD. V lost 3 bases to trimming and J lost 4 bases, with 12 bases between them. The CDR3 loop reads CAISDIGGSTEAFF. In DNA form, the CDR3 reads TGTGCCATCAGTGATATTGGGGGGAGCACTGAAGCTTTCTTT.

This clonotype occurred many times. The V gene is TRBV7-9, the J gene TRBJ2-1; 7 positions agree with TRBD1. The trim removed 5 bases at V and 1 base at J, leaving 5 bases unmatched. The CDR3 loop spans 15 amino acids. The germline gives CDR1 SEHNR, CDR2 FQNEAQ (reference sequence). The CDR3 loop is CASSPQGVSYNEQFF. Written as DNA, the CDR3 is TGTGCCAGCAGCCCTCAGGGGGTATCCTACAATGAGCAGTTCTTC.

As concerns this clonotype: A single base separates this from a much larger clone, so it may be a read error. The CDR3 loop is CASILGTSQGDTQYF. The CDR3 bases are TGTGCCAGCATCCTAGGGACTAGTCAAGGAGATACGCAGTATTTT. V gene TRBV7-6 combines with J gene TRBJ2-3; 8 positions agree with TRBD2. The CDR3 has 15 amino acids. Germline-derived CDR1 and CDR2 are SGHVS and FNYEAQ. The J segment lost 5 bases and the V segment lost 7 bases, leaving 11 bases of the junction unmatched.

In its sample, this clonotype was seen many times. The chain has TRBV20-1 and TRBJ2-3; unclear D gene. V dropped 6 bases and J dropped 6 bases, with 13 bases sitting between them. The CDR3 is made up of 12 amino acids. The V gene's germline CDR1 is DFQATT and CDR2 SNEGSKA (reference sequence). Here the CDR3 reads CSAEDFPDTQYF. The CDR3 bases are TGCAGTGCCGAAGACTTCCCCGATACGCAGTATTTT.

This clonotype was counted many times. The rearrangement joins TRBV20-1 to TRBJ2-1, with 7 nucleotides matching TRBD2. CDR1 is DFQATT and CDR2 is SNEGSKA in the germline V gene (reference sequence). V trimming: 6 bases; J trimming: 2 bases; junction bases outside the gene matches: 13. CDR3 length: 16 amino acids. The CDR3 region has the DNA TGCAGTGCAGCCATTGTGGCGCGGGGGACCTACAATGAGCAGTTCTTC. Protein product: CSAAIVARGTYNEQFF.

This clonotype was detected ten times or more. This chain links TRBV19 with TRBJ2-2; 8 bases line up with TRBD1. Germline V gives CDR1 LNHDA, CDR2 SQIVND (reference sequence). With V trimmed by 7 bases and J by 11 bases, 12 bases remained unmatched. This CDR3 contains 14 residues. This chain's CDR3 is CASTLGQGSFELFF. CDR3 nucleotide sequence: TGTGCCAGTACCCTAGGACAGGGCTCGTTTGAGCTGTTTTTT.

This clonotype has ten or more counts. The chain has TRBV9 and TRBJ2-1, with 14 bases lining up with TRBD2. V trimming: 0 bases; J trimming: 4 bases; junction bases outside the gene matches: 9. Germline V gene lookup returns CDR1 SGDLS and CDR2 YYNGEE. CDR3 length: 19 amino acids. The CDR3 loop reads CASSVAPSGTSGSYNEQFF. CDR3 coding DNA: TGTGCCAGCAGCGTAGCTCCTTCGGGGACTAGCGGGAGTTACAATGAGCAGTTCTTC.

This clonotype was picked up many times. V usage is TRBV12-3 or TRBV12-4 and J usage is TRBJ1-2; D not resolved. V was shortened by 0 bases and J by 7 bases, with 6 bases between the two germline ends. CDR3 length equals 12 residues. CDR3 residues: CASSLAASGYTF. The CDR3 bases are TGTGCCAGCAGTTTAGCGGCATCTGGCTACACCTTC.

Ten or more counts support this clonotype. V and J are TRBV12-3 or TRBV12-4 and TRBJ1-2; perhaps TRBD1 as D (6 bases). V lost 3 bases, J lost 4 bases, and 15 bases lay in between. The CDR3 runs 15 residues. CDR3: CASSLETGRSYGYTF. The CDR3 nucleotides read TGTGCCAGCAGTTTGGAGACAGGTCGTAGCTATGGCTACACCTTC.

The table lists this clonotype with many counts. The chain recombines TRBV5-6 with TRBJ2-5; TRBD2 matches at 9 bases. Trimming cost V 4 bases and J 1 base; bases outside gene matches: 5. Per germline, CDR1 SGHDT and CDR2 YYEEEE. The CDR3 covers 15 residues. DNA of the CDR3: TGTGCCAGCAGCCCAGCGGGGGGCCCCCAAGAGACCCAGTACTTC. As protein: CASSPAGGPQETQYF.

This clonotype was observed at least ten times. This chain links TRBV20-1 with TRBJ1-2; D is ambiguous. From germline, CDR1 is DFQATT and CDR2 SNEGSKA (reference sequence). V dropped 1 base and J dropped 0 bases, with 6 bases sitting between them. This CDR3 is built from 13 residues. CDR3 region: CSARGHSNYGYTF. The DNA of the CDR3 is TGCAGTGCTAGAGGCCATTCTAACTATGGCTACACCTTC.

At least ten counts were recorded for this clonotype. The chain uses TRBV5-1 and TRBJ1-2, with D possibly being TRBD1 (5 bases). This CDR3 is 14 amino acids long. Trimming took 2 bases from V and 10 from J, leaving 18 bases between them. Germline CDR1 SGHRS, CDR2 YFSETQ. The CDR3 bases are TGCGCCAGCAGCTTTTCAGGACATAGCCTAGACTACACCTTC. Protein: CASSFSGHSLDYTF.

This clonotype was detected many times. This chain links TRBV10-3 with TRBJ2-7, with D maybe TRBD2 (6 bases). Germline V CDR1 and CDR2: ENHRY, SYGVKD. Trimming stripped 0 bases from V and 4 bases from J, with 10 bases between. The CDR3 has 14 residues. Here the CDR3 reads CAISESKAGYEQYF. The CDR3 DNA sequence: TGTGCCATCAGTGAGTCGAAGGCGGGATACGAGCAGTACTTC.

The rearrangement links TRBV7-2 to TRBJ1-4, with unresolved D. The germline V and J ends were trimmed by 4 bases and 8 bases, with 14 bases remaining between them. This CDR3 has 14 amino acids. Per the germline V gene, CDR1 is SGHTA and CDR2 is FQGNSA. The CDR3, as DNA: TGTGCCAGCAGCTCGGGAAAGGGTAGGGAAAAACTGTTTTTT. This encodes CASSSGKGREKLFF.

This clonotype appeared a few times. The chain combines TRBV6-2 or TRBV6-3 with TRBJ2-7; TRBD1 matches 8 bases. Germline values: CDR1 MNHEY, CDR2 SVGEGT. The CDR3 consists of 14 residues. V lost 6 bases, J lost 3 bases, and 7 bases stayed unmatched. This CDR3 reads CASRRTGLLYEQYF. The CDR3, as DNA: TGTGCCAGCAGGCGGACAGGGTTACTCTACGAGCAGTACTTC.